This paragraph reports one TCR beta chain. Across 24 US areas, participants ranged in age from 18 to 89 years. The assay was immunoSEQ multiplex PCR, and TCRdb's table has in-frame clones only and misses some. The sample has 150,000 to 200,000 clones, 75% to 90% seen once; the top ten hold approximately 0.77%. The record originates from a study of blood T cell repertoires in COVID-19. About the research overall: The United States, Italy and Spain provided the acute and convalescent COVID-19 samples.

Per the germline V gene, CDR1 is SGHRS and CDR2 is YFSETQ. With 4 bases removed from V and 0 bases from J, the gap between germline ends came to 8 bases. This CDR3 is 13 amino acids long. Sequenced input: PBMCs or T cells enriched from blood (not recorded which). This chain uses TRBV5-1 with TRBJ2-7; a weak D match, TRBD2 (5 bases). The receptor comes from a woman under 30 who had recovered from COVID-19. The CDR3 loop reads CASSVRGSYEQYF. The CDR3 region has the DNA TGCGCCAGCAGCGTTCGGGGCTCCTACGAGCAGTACTTC.